These 7 T cell receptor beta chains were sequenced from one sample in a study of T cells in Graves' hyperthyroidism and ophthalmopathy. Regions amplified from RNA transcripts were the TCR beta CDR3 regions. TCR CDR3 underwent first-round RT-PCR with the HTBI primer set. From the multiplex PCR reads, TCRdb called clonotypes with MiXCR, one entry per CDR3 protein. The profile covers hundreds of thousands of distinct CDR3 sequences, with about 16% appearing a single time and more than 25% taken by the ten largest. The source material was blood. The receptors here all came from a woman younger than 35 with Graves' ophthalmopathy.

This clonotype was counted at least ten times. V is TRBV20-1 and J is TRBJ1-4; D is undetermined. Germline CDR1 reads DFQATT; CDR2 reads SNEGSKA (reference sequence). Trimming pared 6 bases from V and 0 bases from J, leaving 5 bases between. The CDR3 covers 12 residues. The CDR3 DNA reads as TGCAGTGCCAAATCAACTAATGAAAAACTGTTTTTT. It translates to CSAKSTNEKLFF.

Concerning this clonotype: The junction departs from the called germline gene at one end, perhaps through a read error. This chain connects TRBV28 to TRBJ2-7; D unclear. The CDR3 spans 14 residues. The germline gives CDR1 MDHEN, CDR2 SYDVKM. CDR3 sequence: CASSSMYRSYGQYF. DNA for the CDR3: TGTGCCAGCAGTTCTATGTACCGCTCCTACGGGCAGTACTTC.

The sample holds many counts of this clonotype. The chain couples TRBV12-3 or TRBV12-4 to TRBJ1-2; 9 bases fit TRBD1. CDR3 length equals 17 residues. Unmatched junction bases numbered 11, after V lost 6 bases and J lost 0 bases. The CDR3 here is CASSLTRTGDPNYGYTF. The CDR3 DNA sequence: TGTGCCAGCAGCCTTACCCGGACAGGGGATCCTAACTATGGCTACACCTTC.

This clonotype was counted ten times or more. The chain carries TRBV12-3 or TRBV12-4 and TRBJ2-1; no firm D call. Between the trimmed V and J ends, which lost 3 bases and 6 bases, there was a span of 6 bases. The CDR3 length is 12 residues. CDR3 residues: CASSFWSNEQFF. The CDR3 region has the DNA TGTGCCAGCAGTTTCTGGAGCAATGAGCAGTTCTTC.

This clonotype was observed many times. The chain links TRBV4-3 to TRBJ1-2; no definite D call. Between the trimmed V and J ends, which lost 0 bases and 6 bases, there was a span of 14 bases. Germline CDR1 reads LGHNA; CDR2 reads YSLEER. This CDR3 is built from 15 residues. The CDR3 is CASSQDRPFGDGYTF. The CDR3 nucleotides read TGCGCCAGCAGCCAAGATAGGCCCTTCGGCGATGGCTACACCTTC.

This clonotype was counted ten times or more. The V and J genes are TRBV7-2 and TRBJ2-3; the D is unclear. CDR3 length equals 15 residues. Germline CDR1 reads SGHTA; CDR2 reads FQGNSA. V lost 2 bases and J lost 3, with 12 bases in between. This chain's CDR3 is CASSLITLETDTQYF. The CDR3 DNA is TGTGCCAGCAGCTTAATTACCTTGGAGACAGATACGCAGTATTTT.

This clonotype occurred many times. CDR3 sequence (DNA): TGTGCCAGCACGCACCAGGACAGCGGGGTAGATGGCTACACCTTC. Its translation is CASTHQDSGVDGYTF. This chain uses TRBV28 with TRBJ1-2, with D possibly matching TRBD1 (6 bases). The CDR3 length is 15 residues. CDR1 and CDR2 (germline): MDHEN, SYDVKM. V shed 7 bases and J shed 6 bases, with 21 bases lying between them.